These 25 T cell receptor beta chains came from one sample sequenced in a study of T cells in women clearing cervical HPV infection. Clones were sequenced by immunoSEQ multiplex PCR, and TCRdb holds only the in-frame ones, with some missing. Its clone listing holds some 46,000 clones. What was sequenced was blood buffy coat. These receptor sequences come from a woman aged 18 to 69 with a cervical HPV16 infection that either progressed to CIN3+ or cleared (not recorded which).

Regarding this clone: The CDR3 extends 3 residues past the end of the read, so its final part is completed from the germline J gene. The J gene is TRBJ1-1, the V gene TRBV30; D unresolved. CDR3 size: 10 residues. Germline CDR1 GTSNPN, CDR2 SVGIG (reference sequence). CDR3 protein: CAGGRDLAFF. The sequenced part of the CDR3 DNA is TGTGCCGGCGGGCGGGATTTA.

Regarding this clone: The read comes to an end 3 residues before the CDR3 does, leaving the germline J gene to fill in the end. The chain uses TRBV6-2 or TRBV6-3 and TRBJ2-7, with 12 bases that match TRBD1. CDR1 and CDR2 from the germline V gene are MNHEY and SVGEGT. This CDR3 contains 16 residues. J lost 5 bases, V lost 4 bases, and 9 bases had no gene match. This chain's CDR3 is CASSSLWGQGADEQYF. The sequenced CDR3 bases are TGTGCCAGCAGTTCGCTCTGGGGACAGGGGGCAGACGAG.

On this clone itself: Coverage ceases 3 residues before the CDR3 finishes, and the germline J gene fills in the end. The V call is TRBV19, the J call TRBJ2-1; TRBD2 matches 8 bases. Germline trimming cut 3 bases from V and 5 bases from J; bases unmatched to any gene: 3. CDR1 and CDR2 from the germline V gene are LNHDA and SQIVND (reference sequence). The CDR3 consists of 14 residues. The sequenced CDR3 bases are TGTGCCAGTAGTATTAGCGGGGCCAACAATGAG. Its protein is CASSISGANNE. The whole CDR3 reads CASSISGANNEQFF.

As concerns this clone: The missing CDR3 end, 3 residues past where the read stops, is filled in from the germline J gene. V usage is TRBV20-1 and J usage is TRBJ2-2; D possibly corresponds to TRBD2 (6 bases). The CDR3 runs 15 residues. Trimming took 6 bases from V and 2 from J, leaving 16 bases between them. Germline V gives CDR1 DFQATT, CDR2 SNEGSKA (reference sequence). The CDR3 loop reads CSAPGRGDNTGELFF. The part of the CDR3 DNA that was read is TGCAGTGCCCCGGGGCGGGGCGACAACACCGGGGAG.

As for this clone: The read stops 3 residues short of the end of the CDR3; the missing end is completed from the germline J gene. The chain combines TRBV20-1 with TRBJ1-5; TRBD1 is a possible D gene (6 bases). Germline V gene sequence: CDR1 DFQATT, CDR2 SNEGSKA (reference sequence). Trimming left V 6 bases short and J 4 bases short, with 19 bases between. CDR3 length: 15 amino acids. The CDR3 sequence is CSARPPGQRNQPQHF. Incomplete CDR3 DNA: TGCAGTGCGCGGCCCCCGGGACAAAGAAATCAGCCC.

Concerning this clone: The read stops 3 residues short of the end of the CDR3; the missing end is completed from the germline J gene. This rearrangement joins TRBV5-4 to TRBJ2-3, with TRBD2 matching 10 bases. CDR3 size: 16 residues. Trimming removed 1 base from V and 5 bases from J; junction bases left unmatched: 7. The germline V gene has CDR1 SGHNT and CDR2 YYREEE (reference sequence). The CDR3 protein is CASSLPSGGAVDTQYF. The part of the CDR3 DNA that was read is TGTGCCAGCAGCTTGCCAAGCGGGGGGGCGGTAGATACG.

CDR3 region: CASSLASGTYEQYF. Partial CDR3 DNA: TGTGCCAGCAGCTTGGCTAGCGGGACTTACGAG. J is TRBJ2-7 and V is TRBV5-6, with TRBD2 matching over 9 bases. The missing CDR3 end, 3 residues past where the read stops, is filled in from the germline J gene. The CDR3 totals 14 residues. Germline CDR1 SGHDT, CDR2 YYEEEE. With 0 bases clipped from V and 4 bases from J, the junction kept 2 bases outside the gene matches.

Comment on this clone: The read ends 3 residues before the CDR3 terminus; that terminus is restored from the germline J gene. The chain joins TRBV20-1 to TRBJ2-4, with 9 bases identical to TRBD1. Trimming cost V 0 bases and J 6 bases; bases outside gene matches: 6. Germline V gene lookup returns CDR1 DFQATT and CDR2 SNEGSKA (reference sequence). The CDR3 totals 15 residues. CDR3 residues: CSARDGTGFGNIQYF. The part of the CDR3 DNA that was read is TGCAGTGCTAGAGACGGGACAGGGTTCGGAAACATT.

Note on this clone: The CDR3 end falls 3 residues outside the read, so it is completed with the germline J gene. The chain links TRBV7-9 to TRBJ1-4; TRBD1 aligns across 10 bases. Germline V gene lookup returns CDR1 SEHNR and CDR2 FQNEAQ (reference sequence). The CDR3 runs to 14 residues. The sequenced part of the CDR3 DNA is TGTGCCAGCAGCGAGGGACAGGGGAGGTTACCA. Translated: CASSEGQGRLP. In full, the CDR3 reads CASSEGQGRLPLFF.

As concerns this clone: The CDR3 end is not reached by the read, which stops 3 residues before it; the germline J gene fills it in. V gene TRBV19 combines with J gene TRBJ2-3; TRBD2 matches 7 bases. The CDR3 length is 16 residues. The J segment lost 3 bases and the V segment lost 7 bases, leaving 13 bases of the junction unmatched. Germline V lookup: CDR1 LNHDA, CDR2 SQIVND (reference sequence). The CDR3 DNA, read in part, is TGTGCCAGTACCCACCGACTAGCTGTGTTTACAGATACG. Translation gives CASTHRLAVFTDT. The entire CDR3 is CASTHRLAVFTDTQYF.

Note on this clone: The observed sequence ends 3 residues before the CDR3 terminus, with the missing tail filled in from the germline J gene. The rearrangement links TRBV19 to TRBJ2-7; D remains unclear. V was cut by 4 bases and J by 2 bases, with 9 bases left in between. The V gene's germline CDR1 is LNHDA and CDR2 SQIVND (reference sequence). The CDR3 sequence is 13 residues long. CDR3 region: CASSSSVTYEQYF. CDR3 bases read: TGTGCCAGTAGTAGTAGTGTTACCTACGAG.

Concerning this clone: The read comes to an end 3 residues before the CDR3 does, leaving the germline J gene to fill in the end. The chain has TRBV2 and TRBJ2-4, with TRBD1 identical over 7 bases. CDR1 is SNHLY, CDR2 FYNNEI, per germline. The V gene end was trimmed by 6 bases and the J gene end by 0 bases; junction bases not matched to a gene: 5. The CDR3 contains 15 residues. CDR3 DNA, as far as it was read: TGTGCCAGCAGGGGGACAGCCTTAGCCAAAAACATT. This translates into CASRGTALAKNI. The complete CDR3 protein is CASRGTALAKNIQYF.

In regard to this clone: From the germline J gene comes the end of the CDR3, since the read stops 3 residues before it. V is TRBV14 and J is TRBJ2-1; TRBD2 matches 7 bases. CDR3 size: 16 residues. Germline V CDR1 and CDR2: SGHDN, FVKESK. The junction had 5 bases not matched to a gene; V was cut back by 1 base and J by 2 bases. The covered CDR3 bases are TGTGCCAGCAGCCAAGTTGGGAGCGGGACCTACAATGAG. Translated, it gives CASSQVGSGTYNE. The entire CDR3 sequence reads CASSQVGSGTYNEQFF.

To note about this clone: The CDR3 is cut off 3 residues early in the read; its end comes from the germline J gene. This sequence joins TRBV11-1 and TRBJ2-1; no reliable D call. Trimming removed 4 bases from V and 9 bases from J, with 7 bases in between. CDR3 length: 11 residues. Germline CDR1 and CDR2: SGHAT and FQDESV (reference sequence). CDR3 loop: CASSSLFEQFF. CDR3 DNA (partial): TGTGCCAGCAGCTCCTTATTTGAG.

For this clone: The CDR3 end is not reached by the read, which stops 3 residues before it; the germline J gene fills it in. The genes are TRBV2 and TRBJ2-3, with 10 bases matching TRBD1. V was clipped by 1 base and J by 3 bases; unmatched bases: 4. Germline CDR1 is SNHLY and CDR2 is FYNNEI. CDR3 length equals 16 residues. The sequenced CDR3 bases are TGTGCCAGCAGTGAAGTGTGGGGACAGGGGACAGATACG. Its translation is CASSEVWGQGTDT. The entire CDR3 sequence reads CASSEVWGQGTDTQYF.

Worth noting for this clone: The read ends 3 residues early relative to the CDR3; the germline J gene fills the gap. The chain is built from TRBV13 and TRBJ1-6; D unclear. V lost 0 bases and J lost 9, with 12 bases in between. This CDR3 spans 15 amino acids. In germline, CDR1 is PRHDT, CDR2 FYEKMQ (reference sequence). The CDR3 loop is CASSLGSPYGSPLHF. The CDR3 DNA, read in part, is TGTGCCAGCAGCTTAGGCTCCCCCTATGGTTCACCC. The entire variable domain, with the rest obtained from reference TRBV13 and TRBJ1-6, is as follows: AAGVIQSPRHLIKEKRETATLKCYPIPRHDTVYWYQQGPGQDPQFLISFYEKMQSDKGSIPDRFSAQQFSDYHSELNMSSLELGDSALYFCASSLGSPYGSPLHFGNGTRLTVT.

Regarding this clone: The sequence runs out 3 residues before the end of the CDR3; the remainder is reconstructed from the germline J gene. The rearrangement joins TRBV7-2 to TRBJ2-1; tentative D call: TRBD2 (5 bases). V was shortened by 8 bases and J by 5 bases, with 16 bases between the two germline ends. The CDR3 is 14 amino acids. The V gene's germline CDR1 is SGHTA and CDR2 FQGNSA. CDR3 loop: CASSYHLANNEQFF. The sequenced part of the CDR3 DNA is TGTGCCAGCTCATATCATCTAGCAAACAATGAG. The full variable domain, in which reference TRBV7-2 and TRBJ2-1 provide the parts outside the CDR3, is GAGVSQSPSNKVTEKGKDVELRCDPISGHTALYWYRQSLGQGLEFLIYFQGNSAPDKSGLPSDRFSAERTGGSVSTLTIQRTQQEDSAVYLCASSYHLANNEQFFGPGTRLTVL.

In the case of this clone: The CDR3 end is not reached by the read, which stops 3 residues before it; the germline J gene fills it in. The rearrangement uses TRBV10-3 and TRBJ2-1; tentatively, D is TRBD1 (5 bases). Looked up from germline, CDR1 is ENHRY and CDR2 is SYGVKD. The CDR3 sequence is 12 residues long. V lost 7 bases and J lost 6, with 10 bases in between. The CDR3 region is CAINGASNEQFF. CDR3 bases read: TGTGCCATCAATGGGGCCTCCAATGAG.

Worth noting for this clone: The CDR3 end falls 3 residues outside the read, so it is completed with the germline J gene. This chain uses TRBV10-3 with TRBJ1-2; D not certain. Germline values: CDR1 ENHRY, CDR2 SYGVKD. The CDR3 runs to 13 residues. The V gene lost 2 bases and the J gene lost 6 bases, with 10 bases spanning the gap. The sequenced CDR3 bases are TGTGCCATCAGTGAGCGCGCCGAAGATGGC. Translation: CAISERAEDG. The entire CDR3 is CAISERAEDGYTF.

On this clone: The missing CDR3 end, 3 residues past where the read stops, is filled in from the germline J gene. The chain recombines TRBV19 with TRBJ2-6; D call uncertain. The CDR3 runs 18 residues. The V gene's germline CDR1 is LNHDA and CDR2 SQIVND (reference sequence). The germline V and J ends were trimmed by 9 bases and 1 base, with 22 bases remaining between them. The CDR3: CASRTIDILWSGANVLTF. CDR3 DNA, as far as it was read: TGTGCCAGCAGAACAATCGACATCCTTTGGTCTGGGGCCAACGTC.

A remark on this clone: The read stops 3 residues short of the end of the CDR3; the missing end is completed from the germline J gene. The chain combines TRBV19 with TRBJ2-3; 8 positions agree with TRBD1. The length of the CDR3 is 15 residues. Per germline, CDR1 LNHDA and CDR2 SQIVND (reference sequence). CDR3 DNA (partial): TGTGCCTCTCGGACAGGGATTGTGGCCCAAGAGACG. This sequence encodes CASRTGIVAQET. The full CDR3 is CASRTGIVAQETQYF. Supplemented by reference TRBV19 and TRBJ2-3, the full variable domain reads DGGITQSPKYLFRKEGQNVTLSCEQNLNHDAMYWYRQDPGQGLRLIYYSQIVNDFQKGDIAEGYSVSREKKESFPLTVTSAQKNPTAFYLCASRTGIVAQETQYFGPGTRLTVL.

Concerning this clone itself: Coverage ceases 3 residues before the CDR3 finishes, and the germline J gene fills in the end. V gene TRBV10-3 combines with J gene TRBJ2-3, with 9 bases aligning to TRBD2. V was clipped by 6 bases and J by 2 bases; unmatched bases: 3. The CDR3 is made up of 14 amino acids. Germline lookup yields CDR1 ENHRY and CDR2 SYGVKD. The CDR3 protein is CAIRPSGITDTQYF. The sequenced CDR3 bases are TGTGCCATCAGGCCTAGCGGGATCACAGATACG.

Note on this clone: The read ends 3 residues shy of where the CDR3 ends; the end is completed using the germline J gene. V is TRBV5-1 and J is TRBJ2-7; a weak D match, TRBD1 (5 bases). CDR3 length equals 17 residues. Trimming took 0 bases from V and 3 from J, leaving 19 bases between them. From germline, CDR1 is SGHRS and CDR2 YFSETQ. The CDR3 sequence is CASSLEGDLAGIYEQYF. The sequenced CDR3 bases are TGCGCCAGCAGCTTGGAAGGCGATCTGGCAGGGATCTACGAG. The full variable domain, in which reference TRBV5-1 and TRBJ2-7 provide the parts outside the CDR3, is KAGVTQTPRYLIKTRGQQVTLSCSPISGHRSVSWYQQTPGQGLQFLFEYFSETQRNKGNFPGRFSGRQFSNSRSEMNVSTLELGDSALYLCASSLEGDLAGIYEQYFGPGTRLTVT.

About this clone itself: The CDR3 end falls 3 residues outside the read, so it is completed with the germline J gene. This chain links TRBV11-2 with TRBJ2-5; TRBD1 agrees at 10 bases. With 3 bases clipped from V and 5 bases from J, the junction kept 0 bases outside the gene matches. Germline loops: CDR1 SGHAT, CDR2 FQNNGV. The CDR3 consists of 13 residues. The part of the CDR3 DNA that was read is TGTGCCAGCAGCTTGGGACAGGGGGAGACC. Amino acid sequence: CASSLGQGET. The full CDR3 sequence reads CASSLGQGETQYF.

A note on this clone: From the germline J gene comes the end of the CDR3, since the read stops 3 residues before it. The chain combines TRBV5-6 with TRBJ2-2; D not resolved. The V end lost 4 bases, the J end lost 8 bases, and 6 bases lay between the germline ends. Germline values: CDR1 SGHDT, CDR2 YYEEEE. The CDR3 spans 11 residues. CDR3 region: CASSLQGELFF. Incomplete CDR3 DNA: TGTGCCAGCAGCCTACAGGGGGAG.